This T cell receptor beta chain was found in a study of CD8+CD57+ T cells in acquired aplastic anemia. At the level of the study: On average, sorted CD4+ and CD8+ cells gave about 3.1 ug of DNA. Study-wide points: Almost 30 shared CD8+ CDR3s appeared highly expressed within patients' immunodominant clones. Controls did not differ significantly from patients in CD8+ Simpson's diversity.

Only a few counts were recorded for this clonotype. Its specificity is unknown. The germline V gene encodes CDR1 SGHVS and CDR2 FNYEAQ. Trimming shortened V by 5 bases and J by 3 bases, and 13 bases separated the two germline ends. The CDR3 is made up of 14 amino acids. Genomic DNA, the template, was used for profiling of the TCR beta VDJ and CDR3. TCRdb itself ran the reads through MiXCR, one entry per CDR3 protein. The sample has about 110,000 distinct CDR3 sequences, around 49% seen once. Sample: sorted CD4+, CD8+, or CD8+CD57+ T cells (not recorded which) from PBMCs. The genes are TRBV7-6 and TRBJ2-5, with a tentative D call TRBD1 (5 bases). This receptor was taken from a human donor in good health, serving as a control. CDR3 DNA sequence: TGTGCCAGCAGCCCCCGTCCAGGGAAAGAGACCCAGTACTTC. Translation: CASSPRPGKETQYF.